The text below deals with one TCR beta chain. Its antigen is not known. Produced via immunoSEQ multiplex PCR; TCRdb's table is partial and in-frame only. The sample has about 2 million clones, around 96% seen once. The ends were cut back, 0 bases at V and 6 bases at J, with 17 bases in the middle. This CDR3 spans 17 amino acids. CDR1 LGHNT and CDR2 FRNRAP come from the germline V gene. CD45RO-negative, CCR7-positively selected cells formed the naive CD8 fraction, excluding terminally differentiated effector memory CD45RA+ cells. Each sample came from a Caucasian adult donor living in Nashville, Tennessee. This sample was taken from a study of shared clonotypes between healthy human individuals. Whole-study results and caveats: In contrast to clonotypes shared by all four donors, non-shared clonotypes had lower generation probabilities.

This clonotype was obtained from a man younger than 35 in good health. Sequenced: naive CD8+ T cells sorted from blood. The gene calls are TRBV12-5 and TRBJ2-2, with D uncertain. The CDR3 DNA reads TGTGCTAGTGGTTTGGTACTAATGCTACACCCCGCCGGGGAGCTGTTTTTT. It codes for CASGLVLMLHPAGELFF.